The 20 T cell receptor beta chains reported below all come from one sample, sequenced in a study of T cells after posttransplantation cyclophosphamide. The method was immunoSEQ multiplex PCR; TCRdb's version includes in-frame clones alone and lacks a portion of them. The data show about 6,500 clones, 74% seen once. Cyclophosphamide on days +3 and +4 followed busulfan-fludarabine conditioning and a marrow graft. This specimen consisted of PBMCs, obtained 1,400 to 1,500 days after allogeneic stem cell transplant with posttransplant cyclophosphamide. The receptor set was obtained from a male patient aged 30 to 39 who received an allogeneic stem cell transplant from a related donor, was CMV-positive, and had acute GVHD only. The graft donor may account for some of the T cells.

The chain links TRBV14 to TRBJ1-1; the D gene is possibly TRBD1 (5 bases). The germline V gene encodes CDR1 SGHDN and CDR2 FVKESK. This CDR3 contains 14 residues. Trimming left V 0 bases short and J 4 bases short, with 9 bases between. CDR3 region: CASSQEMGGTEAFF. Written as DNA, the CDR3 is TGTGCCAGCAGCCAAGAAATGGGGGGCACTGAAGCTTTCTTT.

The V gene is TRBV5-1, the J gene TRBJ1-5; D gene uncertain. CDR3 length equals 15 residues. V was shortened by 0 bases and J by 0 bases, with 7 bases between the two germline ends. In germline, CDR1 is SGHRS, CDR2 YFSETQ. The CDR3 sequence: CASSLVPDSNQPQHF. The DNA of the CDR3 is TGCGCCAGCAGCTTGGTCCCAGATAGCAATCAGCCCCAGCATTTT.

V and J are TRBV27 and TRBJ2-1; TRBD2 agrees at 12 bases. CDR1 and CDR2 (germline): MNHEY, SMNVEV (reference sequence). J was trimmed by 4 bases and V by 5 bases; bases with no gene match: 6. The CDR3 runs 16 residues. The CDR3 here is CASSLRGTSGYNEQFF. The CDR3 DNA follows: TGTGCCAGCAGTCTCCGAGGGACTAGCGGGTACAATGAGCAGTTCTTC.

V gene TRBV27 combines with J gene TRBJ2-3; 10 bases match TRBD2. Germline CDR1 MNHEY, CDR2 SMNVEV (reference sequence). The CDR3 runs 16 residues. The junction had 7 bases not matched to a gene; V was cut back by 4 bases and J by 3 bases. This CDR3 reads CASSSSGGWVTDTQYF. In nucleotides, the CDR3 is TGTGCCAGCAGTTCTAGCGGGGGATGGGTAACAGATACGCAGTATTTT.

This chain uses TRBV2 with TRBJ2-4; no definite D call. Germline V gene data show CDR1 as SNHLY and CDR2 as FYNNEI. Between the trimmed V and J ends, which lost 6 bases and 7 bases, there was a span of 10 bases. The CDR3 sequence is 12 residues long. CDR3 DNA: TGTGCCAGCAGCAAAGACGGGAACATTCAGTACTTC. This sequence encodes CASSKDGNIQYF.

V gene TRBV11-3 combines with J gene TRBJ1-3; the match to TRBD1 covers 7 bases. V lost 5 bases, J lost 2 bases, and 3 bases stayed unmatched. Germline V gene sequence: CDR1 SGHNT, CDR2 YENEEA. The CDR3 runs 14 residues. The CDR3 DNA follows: TGTGCCAGCAGCCGGACAGGAACTGGAAACACCATATATTTT. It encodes CASSRTGTGNTIYF.

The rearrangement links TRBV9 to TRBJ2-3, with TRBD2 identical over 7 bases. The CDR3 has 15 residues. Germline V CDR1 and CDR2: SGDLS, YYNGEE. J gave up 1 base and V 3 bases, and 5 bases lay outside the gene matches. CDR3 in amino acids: CASSATSGGTDTQYF. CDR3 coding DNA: TGTGCCAGCAGCGCAACCAGCGGGGGCACAGATACGCAGTATTTT.

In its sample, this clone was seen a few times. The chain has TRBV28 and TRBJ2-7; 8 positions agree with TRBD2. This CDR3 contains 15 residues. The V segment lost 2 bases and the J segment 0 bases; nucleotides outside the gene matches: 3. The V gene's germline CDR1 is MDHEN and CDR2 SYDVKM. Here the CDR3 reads CASSLEAGGSYEQYF. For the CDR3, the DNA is TGTGCCAGCAGTTTAGAGGCGGGGGGCTCCTACGAGCAGTACTTC.

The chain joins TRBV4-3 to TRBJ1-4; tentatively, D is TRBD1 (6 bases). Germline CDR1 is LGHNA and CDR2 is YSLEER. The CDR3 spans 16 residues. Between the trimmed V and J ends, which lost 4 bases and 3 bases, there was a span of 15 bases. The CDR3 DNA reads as TGCGCCAGCAGCCCATCTTTGACAGGAGCTAATGAAAAACTGTTTTTT. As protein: CASSPSLTGANEKLFF.

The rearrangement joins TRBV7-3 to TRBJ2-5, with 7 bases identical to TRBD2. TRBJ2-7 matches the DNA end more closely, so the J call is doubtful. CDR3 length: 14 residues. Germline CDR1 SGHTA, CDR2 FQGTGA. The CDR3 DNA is TGTGCCAGCAGCTTGGGAGGGAGTAGGTACGAGCAGTACTTC. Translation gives CASSLGGSRYEQYF.

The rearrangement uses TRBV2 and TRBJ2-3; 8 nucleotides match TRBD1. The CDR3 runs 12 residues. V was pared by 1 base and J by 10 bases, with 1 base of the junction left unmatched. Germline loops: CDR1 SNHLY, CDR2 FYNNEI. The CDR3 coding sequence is TGTGCCAGCAGTGAAGAGACAGGGGCGCAGTATTTT. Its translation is CASSEETGAQYF.

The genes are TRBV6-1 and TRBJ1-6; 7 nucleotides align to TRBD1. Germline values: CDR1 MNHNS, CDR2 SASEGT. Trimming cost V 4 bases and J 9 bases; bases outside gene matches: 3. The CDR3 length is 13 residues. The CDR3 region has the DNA TGTGCCAGCAGTGTGGCAGGGGGTTCACCCCTCCACTTT. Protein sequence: CASSVAGGSPLHF.

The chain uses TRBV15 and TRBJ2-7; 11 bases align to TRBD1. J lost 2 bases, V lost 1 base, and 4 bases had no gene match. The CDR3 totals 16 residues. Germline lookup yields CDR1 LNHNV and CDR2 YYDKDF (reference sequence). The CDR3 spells CATSRGVDRGPYEQYF. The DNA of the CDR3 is TGTGCCACCAGCAGAGGAGTGGACAGGGGGCCCTACGAGCAGTACTTC.

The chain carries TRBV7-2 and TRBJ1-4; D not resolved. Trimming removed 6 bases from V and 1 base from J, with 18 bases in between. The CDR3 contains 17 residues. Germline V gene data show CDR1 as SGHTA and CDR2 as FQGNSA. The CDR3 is CASSSGRGRGTNEKLFF. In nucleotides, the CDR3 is TGTGCCAGCAGTTCCGGCCGAGGGAGAGGAACTAATGAAAAACTGTTTTTT. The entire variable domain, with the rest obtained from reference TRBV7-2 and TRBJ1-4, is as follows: GAGVSQSPSNKVTEKGKDVELRCDPISGHTALYWYRQSLGQGLEFLIYFQGNSAPDKSGLPSDRFSAERTGGSVSTLTIQRTQQEDSAVYLCASSSGRGRGTNEKLFFGSGTQLSVL.

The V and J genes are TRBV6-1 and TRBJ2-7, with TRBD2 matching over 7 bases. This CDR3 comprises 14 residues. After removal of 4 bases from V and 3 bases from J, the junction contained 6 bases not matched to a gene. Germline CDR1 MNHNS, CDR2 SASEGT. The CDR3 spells CASSVGGESYEQYF. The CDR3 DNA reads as TGTGCCAGCAGTGTTGGGGGGGAGAGCTACGAGCAGTACTTC.

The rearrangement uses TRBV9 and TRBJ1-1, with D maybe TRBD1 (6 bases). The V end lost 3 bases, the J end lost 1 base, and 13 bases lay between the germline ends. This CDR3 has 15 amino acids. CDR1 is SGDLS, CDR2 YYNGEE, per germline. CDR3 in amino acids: CASSDLLQGNTEAFF. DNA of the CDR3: TGTGCCAGCAGCGACCTACTACAGGGGAACACTGAAGCTTTCTTT.

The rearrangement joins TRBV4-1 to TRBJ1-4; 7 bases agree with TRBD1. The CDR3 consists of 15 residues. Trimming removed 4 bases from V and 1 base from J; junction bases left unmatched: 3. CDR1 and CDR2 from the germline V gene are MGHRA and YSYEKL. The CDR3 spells CASSPRDRTNEKLFF. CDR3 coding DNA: TGCGCCAGCAGCCCTCGGGACAGAACTAATGAAAAACTGTTTTTT.

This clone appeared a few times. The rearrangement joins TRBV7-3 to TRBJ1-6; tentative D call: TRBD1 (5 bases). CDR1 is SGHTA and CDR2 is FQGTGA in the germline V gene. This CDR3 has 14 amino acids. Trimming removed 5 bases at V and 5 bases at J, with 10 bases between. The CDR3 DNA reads TGTGCCAGCAGCGCGACAGTAGATAATTCACCCCTCCACTTT. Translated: CASSATVDNSPLHF.

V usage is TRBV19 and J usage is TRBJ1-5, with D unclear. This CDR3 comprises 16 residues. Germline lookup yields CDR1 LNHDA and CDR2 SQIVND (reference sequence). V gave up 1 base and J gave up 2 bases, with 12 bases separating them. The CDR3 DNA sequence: TGTGCCAGTAGTATAGGGGCGGGAATCGGCAATCAGCCCCAGCATTTT. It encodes CASSIGAGIGNQPQHF.

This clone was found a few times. The CDR3 protein is CASSLFTAGRGSSFNQPQHF. The CDR3 bases are TGTGCCAGCAGTTTATTTACAGCCGGCAGGGGGTCCTCTTTCAATCAGCCCCAGCATTTT. V gene TRBV28 combines with J gene TRBJ1-5; 7 bases are shared with TRBD1. The CDR3 has 20 amino acids. Germline V CDR1 and CDR2: MDHEN, SYDVKM. V dropped 1 base and J dropped 3; count of bases not matched to a gene: 18.